Below, one T cell receptor (beta chain) is given with its context. Donors were drawn from the approximately 120-subject validation cohort, separate from the approximately 670-subject first cohort. Assay used: immunoSEQ multiplex PCR; TCRdb lists only in-frame clones, some missing. The table includes more than 250,000 clones, 86% detected once. The data were obtained in a study of cytomegalovirus exposure and HLA in healthy donors. V lost 7 bases, J lost 7 bases, and 7 bases stayed unmatched. Germline V gene data show CDR1 as MNHEY and CDR2 as SMNVEV (reference sequence). The CDR3 runs to 14 residues. The chain links TRBV27 to TRBJ2-1; TRBD2 aligns across 10 bases. This receptor was identified in a woman between 18 and 30 years old in good health and CMV-seronegative. Input material: PBMCs. DNA of the CDR3: TGTGCCAGCACAGCGGGACTAGCGACTAATGAGCAGTTCTTC. It encodes CASTAGLATNEQFF.